This passage covers 8 T cell receptor beta chains from one sample sequenced in a study of T cells expressing NK-cell markers. Following a re-call of the 5' RACE reads, TCRdb has one entry per CDR3 protein and lacks DNA. The ten most abundant clones cover roughly 12% of a sample with 120,000 to 150,000 distinct CDR3 sequences. Sequences were obtained from blood T cells: a sorted CD56 or NKG2C T cell subset, CD4+ or CD8+ T cells, or bulk PBMC T cells (not recorded which). The receptors come from a man aged 18 to 29 in good health.

The rearrangement joins TRBV14 to TRBJ1-2; checking the TCRdb D call of TRBD1 is not possible without DNA. The germline V gene encodes CDR1 SGHDN and CDR2 FVKESK. The CDR3 is made up of 14 amino acids. The CDR3 region is CASSPFLSLYGYTF.

This sequence joins TRBV7-2 and TRBJ2-7; TCRdb outputs TRBD1, but without DNA this stays unchecked. CDR3 length: 15 amino acids. The germline CDR1 and CDR2 sequences are SGHTA and FQGNSA. The CDR3 reads CASSPGWGEGYEQYF.

CDR3 protein: CASKGSRRQETQYF. V gene TRBV28 combines with J gene TRBJ2-5; the D gene TCRdb calls, TRBD2, cannot be checked with no DNA. CDR3 length: 14 amino acids. In germline, CDR1 is MDHEN, CDR2 SYDVKM.

V and J are TRBV6-4 and TRBJ2-1; TCRdb outputs TRBD2, but without DNA this stays unchecked. CDR1 MRHNA and CDR2 SNTAGT come from the germline V gene. The CDR3 consists of 21 residues. The CDR3 spells CASRKNYDGLAGGRSYNEQFF.

The chain links TRBV3-1 to TRBJ2-1; checking the TCRdb D call of TRBD1 is not possible without DNA. This CDR3 region has 17 residues. Germline CDR1 and CDR2: LGHDT and YNNKEL (reference sequence). This CDR3 is CASSQEWGTGTSIEQFF.

The CDR3 is CASSYNPGEGYEQYF. V gene TRBV9 combines with J gene TRBJ2-7; TCRdb's D gene call, TRBD2, goes unchecked for lack of DNA. The CDR3 spans 15 residues. Germline V lookup: CDR1 SGDLS, CDR2 YYNGEE.

The CDR3 sequence is CASGSGIEETQYF. V usage is TRBV12-5 and J usage is TRBJ2-5. CDR1 is LGHNT and CDR2 is FRNRAP in the germline V gene. The CDR3 length is 13 residues.

This sequence joins TRBV28 and TRBJ2-7; absent DNA, TCRdb's TRBD1 call cannot be checked. This CDR3 is 18 amino acids long. Germline-derived CDR1 and CDR2 are MDHEN and SYDVKM. The CDR3 loop is CASSFLLAQQGRAYEQYF.